This T cell receptor beta chain came from a study of cytomegalovirus exposure and HLA in healthy donors. Study observations and caveats: A link between a missense DCLRE1C variant and TCR beta V- and J-gene trimming emerged from a later analysis.

Both 60 Vbeta primers and 13 Jbeta primers went into the PCR. Method: immunoSEQ multiplex PCR; TCRdb's copy keeps in-frame clones and lacks some. The sample shows 100,000 to 150,000 clones, 73% of them seen only once. This CDR3 has 15 residues. Germline-derived CDR1 and CDR2 are SGHTA and FQGTGA. Trimming stripped 0 bases from V and 0 bases from J, with 6 bases between. This clone showed up just once. Antigen specificity is unknown. This receptor was identified in a woman aged 40 to 50 in good health and CMV-seropositive. The sequenced sample was PBMCs. The V call is TRBV7-3, the J call TRBJ2-1; no definite D call. In nucleotides, the CDR3 is TGTGCCAGCAGCTTAACCGTGAGCTCCTACAATGAGCAGTTCTTC. This sequence encodes CASSLTVSSYNEQFF. Full variable domain (rest looked up from reference TRBV7-3 and TRBJ2-1): GAGVSQTPSNKVTEKGKYVELRCDPISGHTALYWYRQSLGQGPEFLIYFQGTGAADDSGLPNDRFFAVRPEGSVSTLKIQRTERGDSAVYLCASSLTVSSYNEQFFGPGTRLTVL.